A single sample gave rise to the 21 T cell receptor beta chains below, sequenced in a study of blood T cell repertoires in COVID-19. TCRdb keeps only in-frame clones here, not all; method: immunoSEQ multiplex PCR. The table has about 44,000 clones, roughly 90% seen once. Sequencing was carried out using peripheral blood. Receptors originate from a human donor in a cohort sampled during active COVID-19.

This clone is labeled medium-sized (0.01 to 0.1%). This chain joins TRBV29-1 and TRBJ2-3, with 8 bases identical to TRBD1. This CDR3 has 14 amino acids. Trimming took 1 base from V and 0 from J; bases not matched to a gene: 0. Germline loops: CDR1 SQVTM, CDR2 ANQGSEA. The CDR3 bases are TGCAGCGTTGAAGGACAGGGGAGCACAGATACGCAGTATTTT. This codes for CSVEGQGSTDTQYF.

The V gene is TRBV4-3, the J gene TRBJ2-2; 10 nucleotides line up with TRBD1. CDR1 is LGHNA, CDR2 YSLEER, per germline. Unmatched junction bases numbered 11, after V lost 0 bases and J lost 1 base. This CDR3 contains 20 residues. The chain's CDR3 is CASSQEGLARDRGNTGELFF. DNA of the CDR3: TGCGCCAGCAGCCAAGAAGGGTTGGCCCGGGACAGGGGGAACACCGGGGAGCTGTTTTTT.

V and J are TRBV19 and TRBJ1-1, with 8 bases identical to TRBD1. J was trimmed by 1 base and V by 7 bases; bases with no gene match: 5. The CDR3 is made up of 14 amino acids. Germline loops: CDR1 LNHDA, CDR2 SQIVND (reference sequence). CDR3 loop: CASTADRENTEAFF. The CDR3 nucleotides read TGTGCCAGTACCGCGGACAGGGAGAACACTGAAGCTTTCTTT.

The rearrangement uses TRBV5-4 and TRBJ2-2; 7 bases fit TRBD2. After removal of 0 bases from V and 6 bases from J, the junction contained 11 bases not matched to a gene. From germline, CDR1 is SGHNT and CDR2 YYREEE (reference sequence). CDR3 size: 17 residues. The CDR3 coding sequence is TGTGCCAGCAGCTTGGGGGCTTTGGGGGGGACCCCCGGGGAGCTGTTTTTT. Translated, it gives CASSLGALGGTPGELFF.

The rearrangement links TRBV7-2 to TRBJ1-2; D is perhaps TRBD1 (5 bases). Germline V CDR1 and CDR2: SGHTA, FQGNSA. V was clipped by 1 base and J by 4 bases, with 19 bases between them. This CDR3 is built from 17 residues. CDR3 sequence (DNA): TGTGCCAGCAGCTTAGTAAGGACACCGAACGGGCGCTATGGCTACACCTTC. Amino acid sequence: CASSLVRTPNGRYGYTF.

The rearrangement uses TRBV7-9 and TRBJ2-2, with 9 bases aligning to TRBD2. Trimming cost V 4 bases and J 6 bases; bases outside gene matches: 3. This CDR3 comprises 14 residues. Germline V gene sequence: CDR1 SEHNR, CDR2 FQNEAQ (reference sequence). The CDR3 region is CASSWEREAGELFF. In DNA form, the CDR3 reads TGTGCCAGCAGCTGGGAGCGGGAGGCCGGGGAGCTGTTTTTT.

The chain recombines TRBV7-9 with TRBJ2-7, with a weak D call TRBD2 (6 bases). Germline V CDR1 and CDR2: SEHNR, FQNEAQ (reference sequence). V lost 5 bases and J lost 0, with 11 bases in between. This CDR3 is built from 14 residues. The DNA for the CDR3 is TGTGCCAGCAGCCCCGGGACTGGCTCCTACGAGCAGTACTTC. Translating gives CASSPGTGSYEQYF.

The chain joins TRBV3-1 (or the pseudogene TRBV3-2) to TRBJ1-2; 8 bases are a match to TRBD1. The CDR3 totals 14 residues. V shed 4 bases and J 3 bases; nucleotides not matched to a gene: 4. Looked up from germline, CDR1 is LGHDT and CDR2 is YNNKEL (reference sequence). CDR3 residues: CASSRGQADYGYTF. DNA of the CDR3: TGTGCCAGCAGCCGGGGACAGGCCGACTATGGCTACACCTTC.

This chain joins TRBV28 and TRBJ1-1; a weak D match, TRBD1 (5 bases). This CDR3 comprises 13 residues. Trimming removed 5 bases at V and 7 bases at J, with 14 bases between. From germline, CDR1 is MDHEN and CDR2 SYDVKM. CDR3: CASSLPGGGEAFF. In DNA form, the CDR3 reads TGTGCCAGCAGTCTCCCTGGGGGAGGTGAAGCTTTCTTT.

The chain is built from TRBV7-2 and TRBJ2-7; 7 bases agree with TRBD1. This CDR3 has 15 residues. Germline-derived CDR1 and CDR2 are SGHTA and FQGNSA. Trimming at V came to 4 bases and at J to 2 bases, leaving 8 bases not matched to a gene. In nucleotides, the CDR3 is TGTGCCAGCAGCTCCCCCCGACAGGGAACCTACGAGCAGTACTTC. Translated, it gives CASSSPRQGTYEQYF.

CDR3 DNA sequence: TGTGCCTGGAGCATCCAATTCTACGAGCAGTACTTC. It yields the protein CAWSIQFYEQYF. V usage is TRBV30 and J usage is TRBJ2-7; unclear D gene. Germline assignment: CDR1 GTSNPN and CDR2 SVGIG (reference sequence). Trimming took off 3 bases at V and 3 bases at J, with 9 bases between the two ends. CDR3 size: 12 residues.

The chain employs TRBV10-1 and TRBJ2-5; perhaps TRBD1 as D (5 bases). This CDR3 has 14 amino acids. CDR1 WNHNN and CDR2 SYGVQD come from the germline V gene (reference sequence). The germline V and J ends were trimmed by 0 bases and 5 bases, with 10 bases remaining between them. The CDR3 reads CASSESPGMETQYF. The CDR3 DNA follows: TGCGCCAGCAGTGAGTCCCCAGGGATGGAGACCCAGTACTTC.

The table lists this clone with a count of one. This chain uses TRBV6-1 with TRBJ1-2; D unclear. V was trimmed by 2 bases and J by 7 bases, leaving 11 bases between them. CDR3 length: 13 residues. Germline V lookup: CDR1 MNHNS, CDR2 SASEGT. This CDR3 is CASSESLGSGYTF. The DNA for the CDR3 is TGTGCCAGCAGTGAAAGTTTAGGGAGTGGCTACACCTTC.

This chain links TRBV5-4 with TRBJ2-3; D is perhaps TRBD2 (5 bases). The CDR3 totals 15 residues. Germline lookup yields CDR1 SGHNT and CDR2 YYREEE (reference sequence). V lost 4 bases and J lost 2, with 14 bases in between. The chain's CDR3 is CASSLGVYFTDTQYF. The CDR3 DNA reads as TGTGCCAGCAGCCTCGGGGTGTATTTCACAGATACGCAGTATTTT.

This chain connects TRBV4-3 to TRBJ2-7; D gene unclear. The CDR3 runs 15 residues. Germline V lookup: CDR1 LGHNA, CDR2 YSLEER. Trimming shortened V by 4 bases and J by 5 bases, and 18 bases separated the two germline ends. The chain's CDR3 is CASSPTLRALNEQYF. CDR3 sequence (DNA): TGCGCCAGCAGCCCCACCCTCCGAGCCTTAAACGAGCAGTACTTC.

This clone was observed once. The chain uses TRBV2 and TRBJ2-7; 7 nucleotides agree with TRBD1. This CDR3 has 14 residues. Trimming removed 6 bases from V and 4 bases from J; junction bases left unmatched: 9. Germline loops: CDR1 SNHLY, CDR2 FYNNEI. This CDR3 is CASSASGTAYEQYF. CDR3 nucleotides: TGTGCCAGCAGCGCCTCCGGGACAGCATACGAGCAGTACTTC.

The CDR3 coding sequence is TGCGCCAGCAGCTTGGGCCGGACAGGGAATGGCTACACCTTC. This codes for CASSLGRTGNGYTF. This chain joins TRBV5-1 and TRBJ1-2; 8 bases are shared with TRBD1. Germline CDR1 reads SGHRS; CDR2 reads YFSETQ. V lost 0 bases to trimming and J lost 6 bases; unmatched junction nucleotides: 4. The CDR3 length is 14 residues.

The J gene is TRBJ2-1, the V gene TRBV21-1; TRBD2, the table's D call, was not compared with the DNA. TRBV21-1 is a pseudogene locus. This CDR3 spans 17 amino acids. The CDR3, as DNA: TGTGCCAGCAACACTTCCCTAGCGGGAGGGCCTGGCAATGAGCAGTTCTTC. Translated: CASNTSLAGGPGNEQFF.

The rearrangement links TRBV7-2 to TRBJ1-2, with D possibly being TRBD1 (6 bases). Germline lookup yields CDR1 SGHTA and CDR2 FQGNSA. Trimming pared 6 bases from V and 2 bases from J, leaving 13 bases between. CDR3 size: 14 residues. The CDR3 protein is CASRSGTSNYGYTF. In DNA, the CDR3 is TGTGCCAGCAGGTCCGGGACAAGCAACTATGGCTACACCTTC.

The genes are TRBV19 and TRBJ1-6, with D tentatively TRBD1 (6 bases). With 5 bases removed from V and 8 bases from J, the gap between germline ends came to 16 bases. The germline CDR1 and CDR2 sequences are LNHDA and SQIVND (reference sequence). This CDR3 region has 15 residues. As DNA, the CDR3 is TGTGCCAGTAGTCCGGGGGCCGGGGGGTATTCACCCCTCCACTTT. It specifies CASSPGAGGYSPLHF.

The gene calls are TRBV5-4 and TRBJ2-3, with 7 bases that match TRBD2. The V segment lost 4 bases and the J segment 5 bases; nucleotides outside the gene matches: 13. The CDR3 has 16 amino acids. CDR1 and CDR2 from the germline V gene are SGHNT and YYREEE (reference sequence). In DNA form, the CDR3 reads TGTGCCAGCAGCATTCAGCGGGGAGCTGGGGGAGATACGCAGTATTTT. Its translation: CASSIQRGAGGDTQYF.